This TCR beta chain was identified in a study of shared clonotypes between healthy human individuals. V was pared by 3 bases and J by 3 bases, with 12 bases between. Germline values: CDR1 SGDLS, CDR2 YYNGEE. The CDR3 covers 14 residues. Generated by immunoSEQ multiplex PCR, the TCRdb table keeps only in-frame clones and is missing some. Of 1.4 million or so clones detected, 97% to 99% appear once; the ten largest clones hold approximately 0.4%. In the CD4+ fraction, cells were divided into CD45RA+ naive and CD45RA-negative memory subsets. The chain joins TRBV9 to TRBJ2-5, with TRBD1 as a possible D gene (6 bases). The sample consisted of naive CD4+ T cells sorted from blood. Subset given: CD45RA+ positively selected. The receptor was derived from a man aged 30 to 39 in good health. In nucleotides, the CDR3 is TGTGCCAGCAGCGCAAACAGGGTGGAAGAGACCCAGTACTTC. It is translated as CASSANRVEETQYF.